A single sample is the source of the 8 T cell receptor beta chains below, sequenced in a study of cytomegalovirus exposure and HLA in healthy donors. The table came from immunoSEQ multiplex PCR; TCRdb's copy has only in-frame clones and leaves some out. The profile shows about 160,000 clones, roughly 91% of them singletons. Sequenced material: PBMCs. Receptors originate from a man between 18 and 29 years old in good health and CMV-seronegative.

The CDR3 coding sequence is TGTGCCAGCAGTGAGGAGGGGGCAAACACTGAAGCTTTCTTT. It yields the protein CASSEEGANTEAFF. The chain carries TRBV2 and TRBJ1-1, with 7 bases matching TRBD1. J was trimmed by 2 bases and V by 3 bases; bases with no gene match: 3. CDR1 and CDR2 (germline): SNHLY, FYNNEI. The CDR3 contains 14 residues.

This clone was found once. The chain is built from TRBV7-2 and TRBJ1-5; 8 bases match TRBD1. This CDR3 comprises 16 residues. Germline trimming cut 4 bases from V and 1 base from J; bases unmatched to any gene: 6. CDR1 and CDR2 from the germline V gene are SGHTA and FQGNSA. CDR3 sequence: CASSSTGGVSNQPQHF. The CDR3 DNA sequence: TGTGCCAGCAGCTCAACAGGGGGTGTGAGCAATCAGCCCCAGCATTTT. Combining the CDR3 with reference TRBV7-2 and TRBJ1-5 gives the whole variable domain GAGVSQSPSNKVTEKGKDVELRCDPISGHTALYWYRQSLGQGLEFLIYFQGNSAPDKSGLPSDRFSAERTGGSVSTLTIQRTQQEDSAVYLCASSSTGGVSNQPQHFGDGTRLSIL.

The genes are TRBV6-5 and TRBJ1-2; the D gene is possibly TRBD1 (5 bases). The CDR3 is made up of 15 amino acids. V was cut by 6 bases and J by 4 bases, with 18 bases left in between. Germline CDR1 reads MNHEY; CDR2 reads SVGAGI. The CDR3 spells CASRPSREEAYGYTF. The CDR3 DNA reads TGTGCCAGCAGACCATCCAGGGAGGAGGCCTATGGCTACACCTTC.

The chain uses TRBV13 and TRBJ2-7; TRBD1 is a possible D gene (6 bases). V lost 10 bases and J 3 bases, leaving 22 bases between the germline ends. This CDR3 has 15 residues. Per the germline V gene, CDR1 is PRHDT and CDR2 is FYEKMQ (reference sequence). In DNA form, the CDR3 reads TGTGCCACGGCGTTTGGGGGCAGGGAAATCTACGAGCAGTACTTC. It translates to CATAFGGREIYEQYF.

The rearrangement links TRBV7-9 to TRBJ2-2; 7 nucleotides align to TRBD2. Looked up from germline, CDR1 is SEHNR and CDR2 is FQNEAQ (reference sequence). The CDR3 contains 15 residues. With V trimmed by 5 bases and J by 6 bases, 9 bases remained unmatched. The CDR3 sequence: CASSPKGLVPGELFF. CDR3 nucleotides: TGTGCCAGCAGCCCAAAAGGACTAGTTCCCGGGGAGCTGTTTTTT.

The chain couples TRBV5-4 to TRBJ2-3; D possibly corresponds to TRBD1 (6 bases). V dropped 3 bases and J dropped 0 bases, with 8 bases sitting between them. The CDR3 consists of 14 residues. CDR1 and CDR2 from the germline V gene are SGHNT and YYREEE (reference sequence). Written as DNA, the CDR3 is TGTGCCAGCAGCTATACAGGGAGCACAGATACGCAGTATTTT. Translating it yields CASSYTGSTDTQYF.

The CDR3 nucleotides are TGCGCCAGCAAGGGGGGGGCAAATGAAAAACTGTTTTTT. Translation gives CASKGGANEKLFF. The chain links TRBV5-1 to TRBJ1-4, with D tentatively TRBD1 (6 bases). V dropped 6 bases and J dropped 5 bases, with 11 bases sitting between them. Germline assignment: CDR1 SGHRS and CDR2 YFSETQ. CDR3 size: 13 residues.

The gene calls are TRBV4-2 and TRBJ1-5, with D possibly matching TRBD1 (6 bases). CDR1 is LGHNA, CDR2 YNFKEQ, per germline. Trimming removed 0 bases from V and 5 bases from J, with 11 bases in between. This CDR3 is built from 15 residues. CDR3 loop: CASSQETGNHQPQHF. DNA of the CDR3: TGTGCCAGCAGCCAAGAAACAGGGAATCATCAGCCCCAGCATTTT.